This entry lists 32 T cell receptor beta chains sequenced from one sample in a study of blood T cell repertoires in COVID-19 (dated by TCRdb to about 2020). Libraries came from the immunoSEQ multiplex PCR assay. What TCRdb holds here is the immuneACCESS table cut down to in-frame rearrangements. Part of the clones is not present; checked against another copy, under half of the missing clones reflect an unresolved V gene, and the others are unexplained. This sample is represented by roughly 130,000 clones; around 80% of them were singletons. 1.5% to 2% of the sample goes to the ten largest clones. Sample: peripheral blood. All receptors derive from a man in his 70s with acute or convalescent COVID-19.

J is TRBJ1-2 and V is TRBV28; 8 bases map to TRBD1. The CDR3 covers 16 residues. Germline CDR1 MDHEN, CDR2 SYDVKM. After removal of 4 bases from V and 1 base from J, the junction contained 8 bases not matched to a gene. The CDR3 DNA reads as TGTGCCAGCAGTTCGGGTTACAGGGGGTTTAACTATGGCTACACCTTC. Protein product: CASSSGYRGFNYGYTF.

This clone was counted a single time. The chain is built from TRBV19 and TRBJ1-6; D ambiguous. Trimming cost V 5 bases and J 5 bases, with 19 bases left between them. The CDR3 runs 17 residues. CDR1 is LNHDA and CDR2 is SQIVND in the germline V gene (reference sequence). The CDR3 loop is CASSGPLPDLNNSPLHF. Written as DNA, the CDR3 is TGTGCCAGTAGTGGGCCTCTACCTGACCTCAATAATTCACCCCTCCACTTT.

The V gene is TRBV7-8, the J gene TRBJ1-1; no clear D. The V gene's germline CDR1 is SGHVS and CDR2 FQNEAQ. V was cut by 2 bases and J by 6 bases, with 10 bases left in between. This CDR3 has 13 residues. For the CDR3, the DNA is TGTGCCAGCAGCTTAAGAGGGTTCCCTGAAGCTTTCTTT. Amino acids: CASSLRGFPEAFF.

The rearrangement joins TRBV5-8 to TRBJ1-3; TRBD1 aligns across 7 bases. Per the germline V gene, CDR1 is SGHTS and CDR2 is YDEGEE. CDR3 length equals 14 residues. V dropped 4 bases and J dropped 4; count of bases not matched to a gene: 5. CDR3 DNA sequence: TGTGCCAGCAGCCTTACAGGGGAGGGAAACACCATATATTTT. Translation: CASSLTGEGNTIYF. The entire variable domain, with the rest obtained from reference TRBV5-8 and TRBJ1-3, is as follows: EAGVTQSPTHLIKTRGQQATLRCSPISGHTSVYWYQQALGLGLQFLLWYDEGEERNRGNFPPRFSGRQFPNYSSELNVNALELEDSALYLCASSLTGEGNTIYFGEGSWLTVV.

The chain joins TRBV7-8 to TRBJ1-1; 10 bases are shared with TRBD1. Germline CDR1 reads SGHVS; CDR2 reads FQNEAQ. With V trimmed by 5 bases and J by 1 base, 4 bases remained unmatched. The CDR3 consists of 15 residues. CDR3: CASSPRTGGNTEAFF. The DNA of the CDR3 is TGTGCCAGCAGCCCCAGGACAGGGGGGAACACTGAAGCTTTCTTT.

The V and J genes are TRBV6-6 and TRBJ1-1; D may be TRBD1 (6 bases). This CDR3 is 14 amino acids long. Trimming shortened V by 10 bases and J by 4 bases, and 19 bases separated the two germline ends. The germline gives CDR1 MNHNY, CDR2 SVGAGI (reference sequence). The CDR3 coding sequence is TGTGCCATTCGATGGGAGGGGGAGGGCACTGAAGCTTTCTTT. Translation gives CAIRWEGEGTEAFF.

The chain's CDR3 is CATSDYKYSYNEQFF. The CDR3 coding sequence is TGTGCCACCAGTGATTACAAATACTCCTACAATGAGCAGTTCTTC. J is TRBJ2-1 and V is TRBV24-1, with D unresolved. Germline CDR1 and CDR2: KGHDR and SFDVKD. This CDR3 has 15 amino acids. V gave up 2 bases and J gave up 0 bases, with 7 bases separating them.

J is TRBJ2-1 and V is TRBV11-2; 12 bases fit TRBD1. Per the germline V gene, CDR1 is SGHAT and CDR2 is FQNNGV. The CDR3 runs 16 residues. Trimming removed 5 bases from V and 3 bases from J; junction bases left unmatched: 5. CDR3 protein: CASSRRDRGLYNEQFF. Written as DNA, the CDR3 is TGTGCCAGCAGCCGTCGGGACAGGGGGCTCTACAATGAGCAGTTCTTC.

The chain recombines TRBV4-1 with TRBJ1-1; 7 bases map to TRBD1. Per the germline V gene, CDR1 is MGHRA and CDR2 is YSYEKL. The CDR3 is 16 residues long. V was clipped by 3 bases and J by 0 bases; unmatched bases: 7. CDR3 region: CASSQKGQHLNTEAFF. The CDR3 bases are TGCGCCAGCAGCCAGAAGGGACAGCACCTGAACACTGAAGCTTTCTTT.

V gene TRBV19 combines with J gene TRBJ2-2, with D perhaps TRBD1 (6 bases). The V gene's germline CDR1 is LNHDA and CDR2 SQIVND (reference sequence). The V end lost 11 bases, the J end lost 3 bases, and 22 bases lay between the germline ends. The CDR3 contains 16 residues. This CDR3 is CAGLPRGAEDTGELFF. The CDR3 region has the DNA TGTGCCGGCTTACCCAGGGGAGCAGAGGACACCGGGGAGCTGTTTTTT.

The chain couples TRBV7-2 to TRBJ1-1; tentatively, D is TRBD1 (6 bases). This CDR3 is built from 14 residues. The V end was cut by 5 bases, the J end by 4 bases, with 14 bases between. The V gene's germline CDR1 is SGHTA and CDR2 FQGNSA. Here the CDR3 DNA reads TGTGCCAGCAGCCGTTGGGAAGGGGGCACTGAAGCTTTCTTT. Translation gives CASSRWEGGTEAFF.

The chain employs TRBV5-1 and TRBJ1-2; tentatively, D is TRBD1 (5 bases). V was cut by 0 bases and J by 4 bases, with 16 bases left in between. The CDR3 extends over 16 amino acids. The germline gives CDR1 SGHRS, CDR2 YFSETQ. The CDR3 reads CASSLDPPAGPYGYTF. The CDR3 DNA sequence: TGCGCCAGCAGCTTGGACCCCCCCGCAGGGCCCTATGGCTACACCTTC.

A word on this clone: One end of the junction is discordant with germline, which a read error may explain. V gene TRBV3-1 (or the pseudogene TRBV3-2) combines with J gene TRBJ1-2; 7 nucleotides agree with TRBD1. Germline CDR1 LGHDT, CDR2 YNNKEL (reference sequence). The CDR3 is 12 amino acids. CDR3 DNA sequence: TGTGCCAGCAGCCACGATGACAGGGAAATCTCCTTC. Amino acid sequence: CASSHDDREISF.

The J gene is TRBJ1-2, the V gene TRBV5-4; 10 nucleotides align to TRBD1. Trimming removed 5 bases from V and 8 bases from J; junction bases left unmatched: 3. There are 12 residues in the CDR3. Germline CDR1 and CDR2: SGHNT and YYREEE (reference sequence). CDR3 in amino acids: CASRGQGNGYTF. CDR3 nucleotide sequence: TGTGCCAGCAGGGGACAGGGGAACGGCTACACCTTC.

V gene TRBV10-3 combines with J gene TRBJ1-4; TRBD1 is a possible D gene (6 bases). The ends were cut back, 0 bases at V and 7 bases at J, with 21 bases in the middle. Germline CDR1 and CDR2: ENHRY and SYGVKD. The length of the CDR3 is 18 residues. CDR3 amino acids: CAISESRGRLSGGEKLFF. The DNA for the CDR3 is TGTGCCATCAGTGAGTCCAGGGGCCGGCTTAGCGGGGGTGAAAAACTGTTTTTT.

As DNA, the CDR3 is TGTGCCAGCAGCTCTAGCGGGGCGCTCTACAATGAGCAGTTCTTC. Translating gives CASSSSGALYNEQFF. V is TRBV11-3 and J is TRBJ2-1; 9 bases fit TRBD2. The CDR3 is 15 residues long. From germline, CDR1 is SGHNT and CDR2 YENEEA. The V gene end was trimmed by 4 bases and the J gene end by 3 bases; junction bases not matched to a gene: 4.

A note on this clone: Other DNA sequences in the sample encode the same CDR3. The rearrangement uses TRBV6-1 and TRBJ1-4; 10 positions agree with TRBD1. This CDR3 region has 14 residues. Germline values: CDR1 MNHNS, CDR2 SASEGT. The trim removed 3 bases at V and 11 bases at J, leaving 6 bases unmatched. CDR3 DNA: TGTGCCAGCAGTGATCGGGACAGGGGCGGCAAACTGTTTTTT. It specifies CASSDRDRGGKLFF.

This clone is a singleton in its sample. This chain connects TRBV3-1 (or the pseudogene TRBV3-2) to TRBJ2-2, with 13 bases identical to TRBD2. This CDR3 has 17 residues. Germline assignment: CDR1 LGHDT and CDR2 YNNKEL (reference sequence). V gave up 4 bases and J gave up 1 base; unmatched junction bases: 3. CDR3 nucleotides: TGTGCCAGCAGCCCAGGGACTAGCGGGGAGAACACCGGGGAGCTGTTTTTT. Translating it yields CASSPGTSGENTGELFF.

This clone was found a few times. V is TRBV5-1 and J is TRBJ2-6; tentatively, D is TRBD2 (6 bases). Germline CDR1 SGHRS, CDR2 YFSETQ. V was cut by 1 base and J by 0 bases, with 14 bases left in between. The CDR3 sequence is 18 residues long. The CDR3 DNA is TGCGCCAGCAGCTTGTTAGGACTATCAAACTCTGGGGCCAACGTCCTGACTTTC. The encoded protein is CASSLLGLSNSGANVLTF.

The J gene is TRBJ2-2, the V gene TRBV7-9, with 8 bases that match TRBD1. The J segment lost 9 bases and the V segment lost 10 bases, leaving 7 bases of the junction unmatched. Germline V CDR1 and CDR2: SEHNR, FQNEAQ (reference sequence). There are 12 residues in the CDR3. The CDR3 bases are TGTGCCACCTCACAGGGGGTTCGGGAGCTGTTTTTT. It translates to CATSQGVRELFF.

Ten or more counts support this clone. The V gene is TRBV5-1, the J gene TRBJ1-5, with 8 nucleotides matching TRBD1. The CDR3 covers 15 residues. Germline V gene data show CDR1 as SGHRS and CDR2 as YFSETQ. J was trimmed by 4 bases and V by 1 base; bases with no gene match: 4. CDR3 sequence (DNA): TGCGCCAGCAGCTTGACCACAGGGGGGAATCAGCCCCAGCATTTT. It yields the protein CASSLTTGGNQPQHF.

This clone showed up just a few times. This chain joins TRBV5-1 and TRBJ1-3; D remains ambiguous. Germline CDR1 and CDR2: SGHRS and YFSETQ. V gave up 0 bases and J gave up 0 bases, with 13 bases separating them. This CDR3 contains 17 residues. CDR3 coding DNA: TGCGCCAGCAGCTTGGCGGGCGGGCTGAGCTCTGGAAACACCATATATTTT. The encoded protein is CASSLAGGLSSGNTIYF.

The CDR3: CASRAPGGTSPLHF. CDR3 bases: TGTGCCAGCAGAGCGCCAGGGGGTACTTCACCCCTCCACTTT. The chain combines TRBV6-5 with TRBJ1-6; 7 bases are a match to TRBD1. The CDR3 spans 14 residues. Per the germline V gene, CDR1 is MNHEY and CDR2 is SVGAGI. The V and J ends lost 6 bases and 9 bases, in that order; junction bases with no gene match: 8.

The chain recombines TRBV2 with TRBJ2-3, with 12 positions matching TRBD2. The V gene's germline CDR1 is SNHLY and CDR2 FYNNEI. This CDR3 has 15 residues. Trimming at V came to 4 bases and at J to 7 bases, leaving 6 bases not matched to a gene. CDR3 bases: TGTGCCAGCAGTGGACCTAGCGGGGGGGCAAATACGCAGTATTTT. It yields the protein CASSGPSGGANTQYF.

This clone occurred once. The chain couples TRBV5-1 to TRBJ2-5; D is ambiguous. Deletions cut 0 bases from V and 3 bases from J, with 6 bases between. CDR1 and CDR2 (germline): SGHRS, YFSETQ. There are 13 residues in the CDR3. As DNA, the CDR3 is TGCGCCAGCAGCTTGGGTAGTAAAGAGACCCAGTACTTC. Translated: CASSLGSKETQYF.

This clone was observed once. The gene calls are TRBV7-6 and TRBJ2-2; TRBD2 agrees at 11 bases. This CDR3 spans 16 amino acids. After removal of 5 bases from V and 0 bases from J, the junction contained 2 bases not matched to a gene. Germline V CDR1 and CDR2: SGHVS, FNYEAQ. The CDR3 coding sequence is TGTGCCAGCAGCCATAGCGGGGGGGCGAACACCGGGGAGCTGTTTTTT. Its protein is CASSHSGGANTGELFF. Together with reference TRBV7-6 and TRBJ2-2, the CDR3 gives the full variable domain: GAGVSQSPRYKVTKRGQDVALRCDPISGHVSLYWYRQALGQGPEFLTYFNYEAQQDKSGLPNDRFSAERPEGSISTLTIQRTEQRDSAMYRCASSHSGGANTGELFFGEGSRLTVL.

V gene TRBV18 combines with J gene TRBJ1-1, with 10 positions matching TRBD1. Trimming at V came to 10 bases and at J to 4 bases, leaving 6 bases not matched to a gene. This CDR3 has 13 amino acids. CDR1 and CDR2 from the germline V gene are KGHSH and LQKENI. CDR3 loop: CATSGQGVTEAFF. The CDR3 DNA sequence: TGTGCCACATCAGGACAGGGGGTCACTGAAGCTTTCTTT.

The CDR3 spells CASSLVSGGTGELFF. CDR3 nucleotides: TGTGCCAGCAGCTTAGTAAGCGGGGGGACCGGGGAGCTGTTTTTT. This sequence joins TRBV7-6 and TRBJ2-2; 9 bases line up with TRBD2. Losses at the gene ends were 1 base for V and 5 bases for J; bases not matched to a gene: 2. The CDR3 is made up of 15 amino acids. Germline CDR1 and CDR2: SGHVS and FNYEAQ.

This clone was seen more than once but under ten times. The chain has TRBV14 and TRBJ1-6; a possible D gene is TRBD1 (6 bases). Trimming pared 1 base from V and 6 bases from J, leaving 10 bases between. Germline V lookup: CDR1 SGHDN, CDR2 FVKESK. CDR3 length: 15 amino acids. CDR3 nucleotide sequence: TGTGCCAGCAGCCAAGGGCAGGGGTCTAATTCACCCCTCCACTTT. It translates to CASSQGQGSNSPLHF.

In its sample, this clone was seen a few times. This CDR3 is CASSHPGQGAGNEKLFF. The CDR3 nucleotides are TGTGCCAGCAGTCACCCGGGACAGGGGGCGGGTAATGAAAAACTGTTTTTT. V is TRBV6-6 and J is TRBJ1-4; 12 nucleotides agree with TRBD1. Germline CDR1 reads MNHNY; CDR2 reads SVGAGI (reference sequence). This CDR3 has 17 amino acids. Trimming took 5 bases from V and 4 from J; bases not matched to a gene: 8.

CDR3 protein: CASSLLATNTGELFF. In DNA, the CDR3 is TGTGCCAGCAGCCTACTAGCGACGAACACCGGGGAGCTGTTTTTT. This chain joins TRBV2 and TRBJ2-2; TRBD2 matches 7 bases. After removal of 6 bases from V and 0 bases from J, the junction contained 4 bases not matched to a gene. The germline gives CDR1 SNHLY, CDR2 FYNNEI. This CDR3 spans 15 amino acids. The full variable domain, completed using reference TRBV2 and TRBJ2-2, is EPEVTQTPSHQVTQMGQEVILRCVPISNHLYFYWYRQILGQKVEFLVSFYNNEISEKSEIFDDQFSVERPDGSNFTLKIRSTKLEDSAMYFCASSLLATNTGELFFGEGSRLTVL.

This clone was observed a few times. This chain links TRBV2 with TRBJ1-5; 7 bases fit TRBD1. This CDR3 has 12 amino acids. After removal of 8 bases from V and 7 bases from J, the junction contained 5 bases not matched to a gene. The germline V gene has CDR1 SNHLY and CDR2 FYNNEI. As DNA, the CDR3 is TGTGCCAGCGGTTCAGGGGGGCAGCCCCAGCATTTT. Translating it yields CASGSGGQPQHF.